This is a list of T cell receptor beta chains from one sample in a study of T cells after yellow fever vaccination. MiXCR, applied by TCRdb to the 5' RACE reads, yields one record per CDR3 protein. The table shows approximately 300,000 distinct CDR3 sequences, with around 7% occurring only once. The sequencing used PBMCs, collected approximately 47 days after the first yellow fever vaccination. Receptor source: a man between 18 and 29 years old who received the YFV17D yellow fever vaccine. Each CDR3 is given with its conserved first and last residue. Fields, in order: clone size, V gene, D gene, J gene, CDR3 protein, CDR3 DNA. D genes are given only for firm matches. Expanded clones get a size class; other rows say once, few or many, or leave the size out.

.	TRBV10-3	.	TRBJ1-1	CAISESSGGLEAFF	TGTGCCATCAGTGAGTCGTCAGGAGGATTAGAAGCTTTCTTT
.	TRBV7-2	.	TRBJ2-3	CASSAQTGTDTQYF	TGTGCCAGCAGCGCACAGACGGGCACAGATACGCAGTATTTT
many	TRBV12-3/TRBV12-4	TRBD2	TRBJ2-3	CASSFLRGGAADTQYF	TGTGCCAGCAGTTTCCTCCGCGGGGGGGCAGCCGATACGCAGTATTTT
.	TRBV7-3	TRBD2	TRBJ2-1	CASSLTGGGPTYNEQFF	TGTGCCAGCAGCTTAACGGGCGGGGGGCCTACCTACAATGAGCAGTTCTTC
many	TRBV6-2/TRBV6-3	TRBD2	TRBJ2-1	CASSPQGLASSYNEQFF	TGTGCCAGCAGTCCCCAGGGACTAGCTAGCTCCTACAATGAGCAGTTCTTC
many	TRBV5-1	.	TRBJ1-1	CASRKEGTEAFF	TGCGCCAGCAGGAAGGAGGGCACTGAAGCTTTCTTT
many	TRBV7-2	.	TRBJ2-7	CASSLATGSYEQYF	TGTGCCAGCAGCTTAGCGACGGGCTCCTACGAGCAGTACTTC
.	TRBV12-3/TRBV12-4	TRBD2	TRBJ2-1	CASRRGTSDVNEQFF	TGTGCCAGCAGGAGGGGGACTAGCGACGTCAATGAGCAGTTCTTC
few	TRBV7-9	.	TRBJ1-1	CASFRAGTMNTEAFF	TGTGCCAGCTTTCGGGCAGGAACCATGAACACTGAAGCTTTCTTT
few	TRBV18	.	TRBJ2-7	CASSPTSGYEQYF	TGTGCCAGCTCGCCGACGTCCGGCTACGAGCAGTACTTC
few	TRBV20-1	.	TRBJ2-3	CSARDWGSPGDTQYF	TGCAGTGCTAGAGATTGGGGCAGCCCGGGAGATACGCAGTATTTT
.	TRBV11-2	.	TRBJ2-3	CASSLGRLGGTDTQYF	TGTGCCAGCAGCTTAGGTAGACTAGGGGGCACAGATACGCAGTATTTT
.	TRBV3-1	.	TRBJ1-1	CASSQGEASYTEAFF	TGTGCCAGCAGCCAAGGAGAGGCCAGTTACACTGAAGCTTTCTTT
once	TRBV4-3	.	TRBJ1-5	CASSQETRPQNQPQHF	TGCGCCAGCAGCCAAGAAACTAGACCACAAAATCAGCCCCAGCATTTT
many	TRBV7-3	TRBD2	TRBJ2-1	CASSKLAGEQFF	TGTGCCAGCAGCAAACTAGCGGGCGAGCAGTTCTTC
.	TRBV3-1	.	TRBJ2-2	CASSQDFGTGLNTGELFF	TGTGCCAGCAGCCAAGATTTCGGGACGGGACTTAACACCGGGGAGCTGTTTTTT
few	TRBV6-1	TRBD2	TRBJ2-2	CASLVGGGTGELFF	TGTGCCAGCCTAGTTGGGGGGGGGACCGGGGAGCTGTTTTTT
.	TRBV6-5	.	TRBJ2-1	CASSYPREGGEQFF	TGTGCCAGCAGTTACCCTAGAGAGGGGGGGGAGCAGTTCTTC
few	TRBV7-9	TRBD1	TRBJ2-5	CASSLTGGEQETQYF	TGTGCCAGCAGCTTGACAGGGGGAGAGCAAGAGACCCAGTACTTC
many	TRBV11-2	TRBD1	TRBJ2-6	CASSSMRGDRESGANVLTF	TGTGCCAGCAGCTCCATGAGGGGGGACAGGGAGTCTGGGGCCAACGTCCTGACTTTC
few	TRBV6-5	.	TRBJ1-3	CASSFLVGFEPGNTIYF	TGTGCCAGCAGTTTCCTCGTGGGTTTTGAGCCTGGAAACACCATATATTTT
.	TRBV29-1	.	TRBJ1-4	CSVEWGVELFF	TGCAGCGTTGAATGGGGGGTAGAACTGTTTTTT
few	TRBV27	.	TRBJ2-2	CASSLWGITGELFF	TGTGCCAGCAGTTTGTGGGGTATCACCGGGGAGCTGTTTTTT
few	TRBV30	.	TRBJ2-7	CAWRRKGAYEQYF	TGTGCCTGGAGAAGAAAAGGGGCCTACGAGCAGTACTTC
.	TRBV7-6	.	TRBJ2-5	CASSDLGETQYF	TGTGCCAGCAGCGACCTGGGGGAGACCCAGTACTTC
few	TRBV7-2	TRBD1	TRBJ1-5	CASSLAYGTGDNQPQHF	TGTGCCAGCAGCTTAGCGTACGGGACAGGGGACAATCAGCCCCAGCATTTT
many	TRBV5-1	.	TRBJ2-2	CASSLGHWTTTGELFF	TGCGCCAGCAGCTTGGGACATTGGACAACCACCGGGGAGCTGTTTTTT
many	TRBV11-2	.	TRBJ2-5	CASSLNGAQETQYF	TGTGCCAGCAGCTTGAACGGGGCTCAAGAGACCCAGTACTTC
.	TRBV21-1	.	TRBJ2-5	CASYPGAAGTGGETQYF	TGTGCCAGCTACCCAGGAGCGGCCGGGACAGGGGGAGAGACCCAGTACTTC
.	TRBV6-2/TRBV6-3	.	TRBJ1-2	CASSYSLRTLNNYGYTF	TGTGCCAGCAGTTACTCCCTTCGGACTCTTAACAACTATGGCTACACCTTC
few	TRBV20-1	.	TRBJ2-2	CSANNQNTGELFF	TGCAGTGCTAATAACCAAAACACCGGGGAGCTGTTTTTT
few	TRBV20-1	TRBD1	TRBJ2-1	CSARYTGAEQFF	TGCAGTGCTAGGTACACAGGGGCTGAGCAGTTCTTC
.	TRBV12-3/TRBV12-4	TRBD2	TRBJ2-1	CASSFGSLLAGYNEQFF	TGTGCCAGCAGTTTTGGGTCCTTACTAGCGGGGTACAATGAGCAGTTCTTC
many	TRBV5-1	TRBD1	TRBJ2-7	CASSFRDRDYEQYF	TGCGCCAGCAGCTTCCGGGACAGGGACTACGAGCAGTACTTC
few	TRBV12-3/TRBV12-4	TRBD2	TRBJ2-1	CASTETGTSSLGLF	TGTGCCAGCACCGAAACCGGGACTAGCTCCTTAGGGCTCTTC
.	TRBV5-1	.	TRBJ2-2	CASRDNTGKTGELFF	TGCGCCAGCAGAGATAATACAGGAAAGACCGGGGAGCTGTTTTTT
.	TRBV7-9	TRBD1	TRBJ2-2	CASSLQGQASSTGELFF	TGTGCCAGCAGCCTGCAGGGACAGGCTAGTAGCACCGGGGAGCTGTTTTTT
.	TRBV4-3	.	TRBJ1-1	CASSQDGEANTEAFF	TGCGCCAGCAGCCAAGATGGTGAAGCGAACACTGAAGCTTTCTTT
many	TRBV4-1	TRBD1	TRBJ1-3	CASSPRDRGSGNTIYF	TGCGCCAGCAGCCCCCGGGACAGGGGTTCTGGAAACACCATATATTTT
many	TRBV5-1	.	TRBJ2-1	CASSPRGDSGYNEQFF	TGCGCCAGCAGCCCGAGGGGGGACTCAGGGTACAATGAGCAGTTCTTC
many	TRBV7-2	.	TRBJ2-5	CASSRPEGLPRAQYF	TGTGCCAGCAGCCGTCCCGAAGGACTGCCCCGGGCCCAGTACTTC
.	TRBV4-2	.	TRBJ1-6	CASSQDRADSPLHF	TGTGCCAGCAGCCAAGATAGGGCGGATTCACCCCTCCACTTT
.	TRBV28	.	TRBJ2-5	CASTGAIQETQYF	TGTGCCAGCACGGGGGCAATACAAGAGACCCAGTACTTC
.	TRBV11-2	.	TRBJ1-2	CASSPSSDRNYGYTF	TGTGCCAGCAGCCCTTCTTCTGACCGAAACTATGGCTACACCTTC
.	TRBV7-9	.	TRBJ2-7	CASSHRVPNGNEQYF	TGTGCCAGCAGCCACAGGGTCCCAAACGGTAACGAGCAGTACTTC
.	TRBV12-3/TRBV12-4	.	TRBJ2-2	CASSWSRPNTGELFF	TGTGCCAGCAGTTGGTCGCGGCCGAACACCGGGGAGCTGTTTTTT
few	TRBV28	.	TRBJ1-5	CASSLVRHNQPQHF	TGTGCCAGCAGTTTGGTCAGGCACAATCAGCCCCAGCATTTT
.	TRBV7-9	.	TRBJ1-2	CASTIKEFVYGYTF	TGTGCCAGCACAATTAAGGAGTTTGTCTATGGCTACACCTTC
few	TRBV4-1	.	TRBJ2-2	CASSPLVGGLTGELFF	TGCGCCAGCAGCCCCCTTGTAGGGGGGCTCACCGGGGAGCTGTTTTTT